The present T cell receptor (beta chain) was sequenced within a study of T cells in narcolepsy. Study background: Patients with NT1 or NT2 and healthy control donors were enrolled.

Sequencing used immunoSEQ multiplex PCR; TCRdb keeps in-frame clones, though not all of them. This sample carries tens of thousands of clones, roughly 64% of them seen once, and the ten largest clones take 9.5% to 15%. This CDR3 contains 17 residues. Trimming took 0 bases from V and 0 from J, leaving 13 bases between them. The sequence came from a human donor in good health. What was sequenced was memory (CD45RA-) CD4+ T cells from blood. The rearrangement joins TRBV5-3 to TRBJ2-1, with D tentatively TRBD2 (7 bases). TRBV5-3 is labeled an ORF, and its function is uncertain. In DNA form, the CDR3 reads TGTGCCAGAAGCTTGGCGGGGGGCTCGGGCTCCTACAATGAGCAGTTCTTC. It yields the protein CARSLAGGSGSYNEQFF.